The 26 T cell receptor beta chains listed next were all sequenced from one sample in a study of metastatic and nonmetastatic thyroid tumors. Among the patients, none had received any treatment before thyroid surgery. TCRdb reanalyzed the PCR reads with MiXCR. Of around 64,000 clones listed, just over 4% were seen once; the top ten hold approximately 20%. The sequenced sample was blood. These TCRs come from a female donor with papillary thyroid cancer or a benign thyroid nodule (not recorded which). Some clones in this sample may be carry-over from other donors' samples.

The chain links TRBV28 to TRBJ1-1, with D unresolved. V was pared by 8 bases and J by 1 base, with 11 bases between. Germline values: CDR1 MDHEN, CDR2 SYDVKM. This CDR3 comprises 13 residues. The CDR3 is CASYIARNTEAFF. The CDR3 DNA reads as TGTGCCAGCTATATTGCCCGGAACACTGAAGCTTTCTTT. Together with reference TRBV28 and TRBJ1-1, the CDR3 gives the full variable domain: DVKVTQSSRYLVKRTGEKVFLECVQDMDHENMFWYRQDPGLGLRLIYFSYDVKMKEKGDIPEGYSVSREKKERFSLILESASTNQTSMYLCASYIARNTEAFFGQGTRLTVV.

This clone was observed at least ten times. This chain's CDR3 is CSALRTGGYEQYF. CDR3 bases: TGCAGTGCACTCCGGACAGGGGGCTACGAGCAGTACTTC. This chain links TRBV20-1 with TRBJ2-7; TRBD1 matches at 10 bases. This CDR3 is 13 amino acids long. V shed 6 bases, J shed 3 bases, and the junction held 5 bases outside the gene matches. The germline V gene has CDR1 DFQATT and CDR2 SNEGSKA (reference sequence).

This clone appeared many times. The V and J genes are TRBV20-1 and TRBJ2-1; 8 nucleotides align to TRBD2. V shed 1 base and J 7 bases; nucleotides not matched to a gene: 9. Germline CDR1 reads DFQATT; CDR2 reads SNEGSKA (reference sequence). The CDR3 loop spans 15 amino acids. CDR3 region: CSARVPGRGGNEQFF. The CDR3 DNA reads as TGCAGTGCTAGAGTACCGGGACGGGGGGGAAATGAGCAGTTCTTC.

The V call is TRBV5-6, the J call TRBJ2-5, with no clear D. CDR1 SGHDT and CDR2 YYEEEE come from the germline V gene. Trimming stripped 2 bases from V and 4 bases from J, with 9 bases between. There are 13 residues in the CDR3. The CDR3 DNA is TGTGCCAGCAGCTTCTGGGTAGGAGAGACCCAGTACTTC. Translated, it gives CASSFWVGETQYF.

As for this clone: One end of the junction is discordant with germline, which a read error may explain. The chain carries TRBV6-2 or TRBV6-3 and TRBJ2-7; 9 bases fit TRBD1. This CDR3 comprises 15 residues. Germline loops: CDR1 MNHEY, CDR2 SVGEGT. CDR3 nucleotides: TGTGCCAACAGTCCGGGGGACAGGGCCCCCTACGAGCAGTACTTC. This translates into CANSPGDRAPYEQYF.

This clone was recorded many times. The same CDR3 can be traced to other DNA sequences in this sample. The CDR3 spells CASSLYAAGGYNEQFF. CDR3 DNA sequence: TGTGCCAGCAGTTTATACGCCGCCGGTGGGTACAATGAGCAGTTCTTC. The chain has TRBV28 and TRBJ2-1, with unresolved D. Trimming left V 1 base short and J 4 bases short, with 14 bases between. The length of the CDR3 is 16 residues. Germline V gene sequence: CDR1 MDHEN, CDR2 SYDVKM.

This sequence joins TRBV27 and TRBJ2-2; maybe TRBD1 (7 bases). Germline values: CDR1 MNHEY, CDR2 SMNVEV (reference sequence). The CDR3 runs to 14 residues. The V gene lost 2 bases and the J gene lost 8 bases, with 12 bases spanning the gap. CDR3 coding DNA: TGTGCCAGCAGTTTAGCAGGGGGGAAAGGGGAGCTGTTTTTT. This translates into CASSLAGGKGELFF.

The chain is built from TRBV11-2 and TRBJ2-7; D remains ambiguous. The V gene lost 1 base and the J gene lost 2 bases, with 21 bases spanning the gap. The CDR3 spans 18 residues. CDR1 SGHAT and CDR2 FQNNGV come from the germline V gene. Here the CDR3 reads CASSLVAVVGYKAYEQYF. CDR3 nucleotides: TGTGCCAGCAGCTTAGTTGCCGTGGTTGGGTATAAGGCCTACGAGCAGTACTTC.

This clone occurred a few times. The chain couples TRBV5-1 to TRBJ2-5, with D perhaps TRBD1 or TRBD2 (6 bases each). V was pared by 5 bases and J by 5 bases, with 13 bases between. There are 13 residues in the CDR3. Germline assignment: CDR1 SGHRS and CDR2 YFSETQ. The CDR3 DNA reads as TGCGCCAGCAGTTCGGGGGCTAGTGAGACCCAGTACTTC. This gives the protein CASSSGASETQYF.

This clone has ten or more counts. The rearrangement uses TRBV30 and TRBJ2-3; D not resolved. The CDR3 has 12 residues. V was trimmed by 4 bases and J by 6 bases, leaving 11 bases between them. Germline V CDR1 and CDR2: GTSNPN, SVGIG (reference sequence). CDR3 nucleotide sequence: TGTGCCTGGAAATATGAAGGGGATACGCAGTATTTT. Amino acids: CAWKYEGDTQYF.

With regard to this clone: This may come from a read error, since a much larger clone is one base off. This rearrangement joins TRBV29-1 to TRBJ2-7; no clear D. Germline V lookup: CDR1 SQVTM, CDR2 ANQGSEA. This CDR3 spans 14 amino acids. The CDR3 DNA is TGCAGCGTTGAAGTGCCGGGCCGTACCTACGAGCAGCACTTC. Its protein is CSVEVPGRTYEQHF.

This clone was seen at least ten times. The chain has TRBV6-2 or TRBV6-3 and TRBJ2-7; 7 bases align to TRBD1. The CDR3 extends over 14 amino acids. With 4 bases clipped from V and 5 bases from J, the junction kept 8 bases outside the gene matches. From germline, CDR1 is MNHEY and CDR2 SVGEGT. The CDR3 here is CASSSGTVYDEQYF. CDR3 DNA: TGTGCCAGCAGTTCCGGGACAGTCTATGACGAGCAGTACTTC.

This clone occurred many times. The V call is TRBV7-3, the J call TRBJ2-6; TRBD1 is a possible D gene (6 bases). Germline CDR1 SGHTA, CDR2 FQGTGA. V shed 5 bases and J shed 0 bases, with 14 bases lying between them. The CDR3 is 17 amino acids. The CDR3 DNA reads TGTGCCAGCAGCCAAATCAGGGGTCCCTCTGGGGCCAACGTCCTGACTTTC. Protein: CASSQIRGPSGANVLTF.

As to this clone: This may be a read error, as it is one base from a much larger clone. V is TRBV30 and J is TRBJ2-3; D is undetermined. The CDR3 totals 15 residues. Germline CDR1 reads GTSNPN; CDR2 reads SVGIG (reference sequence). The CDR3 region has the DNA TGTGTCCAGAGGCGCGGAGTCACTAGCACAGATACGCAGTATTTT. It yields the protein CVQRRGVTSTDTQYF.

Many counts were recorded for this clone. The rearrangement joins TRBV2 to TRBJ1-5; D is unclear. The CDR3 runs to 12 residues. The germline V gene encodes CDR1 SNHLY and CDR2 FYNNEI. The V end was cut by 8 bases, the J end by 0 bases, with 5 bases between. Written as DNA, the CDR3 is TGTGCCAGCCAGACTAGCAATCAGCCCCAGCATTTT. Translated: CASQTSNQPQHF.

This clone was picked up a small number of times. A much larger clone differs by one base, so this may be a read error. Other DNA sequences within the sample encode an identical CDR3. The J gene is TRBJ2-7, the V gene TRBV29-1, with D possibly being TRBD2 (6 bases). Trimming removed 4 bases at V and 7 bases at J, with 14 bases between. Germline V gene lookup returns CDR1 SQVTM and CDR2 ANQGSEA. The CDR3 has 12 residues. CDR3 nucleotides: TGCAGCGTTGGGGAGGCCTTCGGTGAGCAGTACTTC. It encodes CSVGEAFGEQYF.

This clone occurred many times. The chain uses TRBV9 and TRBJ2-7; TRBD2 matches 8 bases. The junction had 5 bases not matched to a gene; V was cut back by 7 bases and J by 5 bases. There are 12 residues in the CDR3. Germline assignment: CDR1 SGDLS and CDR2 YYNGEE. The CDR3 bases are TGTGCCAGCGGTGCGGGAGGAAACGAGCAGTACTTC. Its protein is CASGAGGNEQYF.

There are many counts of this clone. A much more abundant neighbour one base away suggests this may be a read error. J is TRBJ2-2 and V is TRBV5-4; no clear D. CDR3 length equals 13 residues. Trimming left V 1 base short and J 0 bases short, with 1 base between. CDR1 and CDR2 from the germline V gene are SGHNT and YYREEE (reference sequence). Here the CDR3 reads CASSLTNTGELFF. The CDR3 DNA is TGTGCCAGCAGCTTGACGAACACCGGGGAGCTGTTTTTT.

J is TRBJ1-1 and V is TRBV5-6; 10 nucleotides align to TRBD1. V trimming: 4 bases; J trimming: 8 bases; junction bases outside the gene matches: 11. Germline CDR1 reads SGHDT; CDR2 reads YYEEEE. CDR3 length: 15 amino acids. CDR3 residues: CASSPGTGAPGEAFF. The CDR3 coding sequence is TGTGCCAGCAGCCCCGGGACAGGGGCCCCTGGGGAAGCTTTCTTT.

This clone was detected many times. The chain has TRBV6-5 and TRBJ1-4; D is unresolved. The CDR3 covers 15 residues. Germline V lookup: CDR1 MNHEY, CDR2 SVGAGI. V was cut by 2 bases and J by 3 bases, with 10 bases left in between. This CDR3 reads CASSYLSSPNEKLFF. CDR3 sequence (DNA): TGTGCCAGCAGTTACCTGTCGAGCCCTAATGAAAAACTGTTTTTT.

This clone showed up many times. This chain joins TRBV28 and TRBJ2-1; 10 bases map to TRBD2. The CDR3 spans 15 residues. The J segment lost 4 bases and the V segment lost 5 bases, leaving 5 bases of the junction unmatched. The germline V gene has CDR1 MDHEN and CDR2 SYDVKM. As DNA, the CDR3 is TGTGCCAGCAGTCGTAGCGGGAGGTTTTACAATGAGCAGTTCTTC. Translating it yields CASSRSGRFYNEQFF. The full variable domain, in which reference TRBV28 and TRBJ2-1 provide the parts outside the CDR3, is DVKVTQSSRYLVKRTGEKVFLECVQDMDHENMFWYRQDPGLGLRLIYFSYDVKMKEKGDIPEGYSVSREKKERFSLILESASTNQTSMYLCASSRSGRFYNEQFFGPGTRLTVL.

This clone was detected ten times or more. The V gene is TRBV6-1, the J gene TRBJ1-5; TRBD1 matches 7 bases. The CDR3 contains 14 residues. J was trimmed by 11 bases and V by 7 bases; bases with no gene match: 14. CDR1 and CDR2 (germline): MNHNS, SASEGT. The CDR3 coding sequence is TGTGCCAGCACCCCCGGGACAGATGGTTTGACCCAGCATTTT. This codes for CASTPGTDGLTQHF.

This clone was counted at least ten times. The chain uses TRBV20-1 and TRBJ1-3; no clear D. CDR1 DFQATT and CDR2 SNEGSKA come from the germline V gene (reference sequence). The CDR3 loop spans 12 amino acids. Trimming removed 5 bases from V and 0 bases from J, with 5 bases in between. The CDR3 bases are TGCAGTGCTCCCGGCTCTGGAAACACCATATATTTT. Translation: CSAPGSGNTIYF.

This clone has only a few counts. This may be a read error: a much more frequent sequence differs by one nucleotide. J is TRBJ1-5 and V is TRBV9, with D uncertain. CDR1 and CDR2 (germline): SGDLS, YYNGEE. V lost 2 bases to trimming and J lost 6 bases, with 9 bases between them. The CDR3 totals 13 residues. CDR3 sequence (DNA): TGTGCCAGCAGCGTGGAGGCGAGTCAGCCCCAGCATTTT. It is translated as CASSVEASQPQHF.

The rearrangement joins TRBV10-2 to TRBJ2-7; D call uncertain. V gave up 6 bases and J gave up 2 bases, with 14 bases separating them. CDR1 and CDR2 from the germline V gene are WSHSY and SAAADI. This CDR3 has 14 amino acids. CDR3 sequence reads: CASRSVASTYEQYF. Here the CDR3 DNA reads TGCGCCAGCAGGTCGGTCGCCTCTACCTACGAGCAGTACTTC.

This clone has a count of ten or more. DNA for the CDR3: TGTGCCAGCAGTCTCCGGACTAGGCCTCCGGATACGCAGTATTTT. This gives the protein CASSLRTRPPDTQYF. This chain uses TRBV27 with TRBJ2-3; 7 positions agree with TRBD2. This CDR3 is built from 15 residues. Germline V CDR1 and CDR2: MNHEY, SMNVEV (reference sequence). J was trimmed by 6 bases and V by 5 bases; bases with no gene match: 11.